These T cell receptor beta chains were read from a single sample in a study of T-cell memory formation after mild COVID-19. TCRdb redid the calling of the 5' RACE reads with MiXCR, one entry per CDR3 protein. In the table there are a few hundred thousand distinct CDR3 sequences, roughly a fifth of which are singletons. The sequenced sample consisted of PBMCs or a T cell subset sorted from them (not recorded which). All receptors come from a young man who had mild COVID-19 (a few samples of this study predate the infection). Cell type and time point are not known. Both conserved end residues are trimmed from each CDR3. A D gene is named only where the DNA matches it firmly. Clone size appears in some rows only: once, few, many, or a class for an expanded clone.

TRBV20-1 | 13 | . | . | SARELNRVNTEAF
TRBV3-1 | 10 | few | . | ASSQVDHGYT
TRBV7-6 | 10 | . | . | ASSSRGGEAF
TRBV6-2/TRBV6-3 | 11 | . | . | ASRPGPPHEQF
TRBV24-1 | 12 | many | . | ATSERRDQETQY
TRBV4-1 | 18 | few | TRBD2 | ASSQDPGGTPLSGANVLT
TRBV7-2 | 10 | . | . | ASGTFRETQY
TRBV10-3 | 14 | few | . | AISESTAGGNTEAF
TRBV20-1 | 10 | few | TRBD1 | SAGTGEDGYT
TRBV11-2 | 11 | many | TRBD1 | ASGTGVASPLH
TRBV5-5 | 14 | few | . | ASSPSKVDKSYEQY
TRBV7-2 | 13 | . | TRBD1 | ASSPQDRVSTEAF
TRBV4-1 | 11 | few | . | ASTAFTKAEAF
TRBV7-3 | 15 | few | . | ASSFVRASLNTGELF
TRBV28 | 13 | few | . | ASAGGGTGTGELF
TRBV15 | 10 | . | TRBD1 | AIRTGRNTIY